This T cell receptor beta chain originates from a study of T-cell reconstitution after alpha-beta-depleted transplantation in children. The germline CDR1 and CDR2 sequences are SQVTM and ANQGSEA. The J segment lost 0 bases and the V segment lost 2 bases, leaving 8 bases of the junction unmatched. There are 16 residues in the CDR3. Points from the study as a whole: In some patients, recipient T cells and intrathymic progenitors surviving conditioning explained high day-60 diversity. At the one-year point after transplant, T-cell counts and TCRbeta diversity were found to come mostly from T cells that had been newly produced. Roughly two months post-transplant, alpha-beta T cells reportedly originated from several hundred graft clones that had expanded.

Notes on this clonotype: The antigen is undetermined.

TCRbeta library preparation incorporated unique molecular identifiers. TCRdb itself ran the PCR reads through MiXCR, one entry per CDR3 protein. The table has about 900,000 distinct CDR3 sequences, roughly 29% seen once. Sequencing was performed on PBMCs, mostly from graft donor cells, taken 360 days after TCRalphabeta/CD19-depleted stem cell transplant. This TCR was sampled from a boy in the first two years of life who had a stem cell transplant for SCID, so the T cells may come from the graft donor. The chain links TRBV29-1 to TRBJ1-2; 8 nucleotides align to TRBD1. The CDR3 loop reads CSVERAGGPSNYGYTF. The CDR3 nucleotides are TGCAGCGTTGAAAGGGCAGGGGGCCCTTCTAACTATGGCTACACCTTC. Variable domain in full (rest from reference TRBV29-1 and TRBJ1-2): SAVISQKPSRDICQRGTSLTIQCQVDSQVTMMFWYRQQPGQSLTLIATANQGSEATYESGFVIDKFPISRPNLTFSTLTVSNMSPEDSSIYLCSVERAGGPSNYGYTFGSGTRLTVV.